The clone carrying this TCR beta chain was seen once. The data belong to a study of PD-1 blockade in classical Hodgkin lymphoma. Produced via immunoSEQ multiplex PCR; TCRdb's table is partial and in-frame only. The sample records around 20,000 clones, more than 70% being singletons. The time point was: cycle 4 day 1 (C4D1), after six to seven weeks of nivolumab. Exposure to brentuximab vedotin varied, and each patient had relapsed following autologous stem cell transplantation. The length of the CDR3 is 14 residues. Per the germline V gene, CDR1 is ENHRY and CDR2 is SYGVKD. The trim removed 3 bases at V and 1 base at J, leaving 3 bases unmatched.

The rearrangement links TRBV10-3 to TRBJ2-7; 7 bases are a match to TRBD1. The starting material was peripheral blood mononuclear cells (PBMCs), obtained before the fourth cycle of nivolumab. The clonotype was recovered from a human donor with classical Hodgkin lymphoma. The CDR3 reads CAISDLGQSYEQYF. As DNA, the CDR3 is TGTGCCATCAGTGACCTGGGACAGTCCTACGAGCAGTACTTC.